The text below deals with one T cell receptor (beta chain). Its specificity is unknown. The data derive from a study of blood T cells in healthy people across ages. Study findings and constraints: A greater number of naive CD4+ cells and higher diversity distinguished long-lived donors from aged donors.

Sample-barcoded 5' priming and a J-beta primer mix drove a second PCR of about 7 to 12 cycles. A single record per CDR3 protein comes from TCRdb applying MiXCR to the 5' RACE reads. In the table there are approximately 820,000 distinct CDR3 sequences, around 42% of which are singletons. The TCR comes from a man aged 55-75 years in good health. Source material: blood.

The CDR3 DNA sequence: TGTGCCATCAGTGATCAGCGGGGGGGCACAGATACGCAGTATTTT. Protein product: CAISDQRGGTDTQYF. The chain is built from TRBV10-3 and TRBJ2-3, with TRBD2 matching over 9 bases. Germline CDR1 reads ENHRY; CDR2 reads SYGVKD. Germline trimming cut 3 bases from V and 1 base from J; bases unmatched to any gene: 2. This CDR3 spans 15 amino acids.